The 23 T cell receptor beta chains listed next were all sequenced from one sample in a study of shared clonotypes between healthy human individuals. Repertoires were generated with immunoSEQ multiplex PCR, while TCRdb's copy carries only in-frame clones and drops some. The sample records about 2.3 million clones, approximately 93% being singletons. Sequencing was performed on naive CD4+ T cells from PBMCs. Subset indicated: CD45RA+ positively selected. These receptor sequences come from a man aged 18 to 29 in good health. Some clones in this sample may be carry-over from other donors' samples.

The rearrangement links TRBV5-1 to TRBJ2-3, with D unresolved. Germline CDR1 reads SGHRS; CDR2 reads YFSETQ. The CDR3 extends over 14 amino acids. V shed 0 bases and J shed 4 bases, with 9 bases lying between them. The CDR3 region has the DNA TGCGCCAGCAGCTTGGACCTGAGCCCAGATACGCAGTATTTT. Its protein product is CASSLDLSPDTQYF.

The J gene is TRBJ2-7, the V gene TRBV7-2; tentative D call: TRBD2 (5 bases). This CDR3 has 14 amino acids. The germline gives CDR1 SGHTA, CDR2 FQGNSA. Trimming took off 0 bases at V and 7 bases at J, with 13 bases between the two ends. CDR3 residues: CASSLAQGPGEQYF. The DNA for the CDR3 is TGTGCCAGCAGCTTAGCGCAAGGTCCGGGGGAGCAGTACTTC.

In regard to this clone: Other DNA variants within this sample encode the same CDR3. J is TRBJ2-3 and V is TRBV6-1, with D maybe TRBD1 (5 bases). There are 13 residues in the CDR3. Germline V lookup: CDR1 MNHNS, CDR2 SASEGT. Trimming stripped 4 bases from V and 4 bases from J, with 9 bases between. In DNA, the CDR3 is TGTGCCAGCAGTGGCCAGGGCGCAGATACGCAGTATTTT. This translates into CASSGQGADTQYF.

The chain joins TRBV9 to TRBJ2-6; 15 positions match TRBD2. In germline, CDR1 is SGDLS, CDR2 YYNGEE. With V trimmed by 4 bases and J by 4 bases, 6 bases remained unmatched. This CDR3 has 18 amino acids. The CDR3 nucleotides are TGTGCCAGCAGCTTAGGACTAGCGGGAGGGGTAGGGGCCAACGTCCTGACTTTC. It specifies CASSLGLAGGVGANVLTF.

This sequence joins TRBV2 and TRBJ1-3; D not certain. The V and J ends lost 3 bases and 0 bases respectively, with 9 bases between them. The CDR3 spans 15 residues. CDR1 SNHLY and CDR2 FYNNEI come from the germline V gene. The CDR3 region has the DNA TGTGCCAGCAGTGAGGAGGTCCTCTCTGGAAACACCATATATTTT. Translation: CASSEEVLSGNTIYF.

V usage is TRBV5-1 and J usage is TRBJ1-2; tentatively, D is TRBD1 (5 bases). Germline values: CDR1 SGHRS, CDR2 YFSETQ. V lost 4 bases to trimming and J lost 4 bases, with 20 bases between them. The CDR3 totals 16 residues. CDR3 nucleotide sequence: TGCGCCAGCAGCCGAGCTCGGCAGGGCCTCGGCTATGGCTACACCTTC. It is translated as CASSRARQGLGYGYTF.

The rearrangement uses TRBV5-4 and TRBJ2-5; 9 bases are shared with TRBD1. The trim removed 5 bases at V and 5 bases at J, leaving 16 bases unmatched. CDR1 and CDR2 (germline): SGHNT, YYREEE (reference sequence). The CDR3 is 17 amino acids. CDR3 protein: CASSRNGKTGGIETQYF. The CDR3 DNA is TGTGCCAGCAGTCGAAACGGGAAGACAGGGGGAATCGAGACCCAGTACTTC.

The gene calls are TRBV5-1 and TRBJ1-3; D gene ambiguous. Germline V lookup: CDR1 SGHRS, CDR2 YFSETQ. CDR3 length: 18 amino acids. With 3 bases removed from V and 0 bases from J, the gap between germline ends came to 19 bases. The CDR3 loop is CASSWGGATSFSGNTIYF. CDR3 bases: TGCGCCAGCAGCTGGGGAGGCGCTACCTCCTTCTCTGGAAACACCATATATTTT.

The chain uses TRBV28 and TRBJ1-1; the D gene is possibly TRBD1 (6 bases). Germline V CDR1 and CDR2: MDHEN, SYDVKM. This CDR3 is built from 13 residues. V was trimmed by 7 bases and J by 10 bases, leaving 19 bases between them. The CDR3 nucleotides read TGTGCCAGCAAACTTCTCTCACAGGGCCGAGCTTTCTTT. It is translated as CASKLLSQGRAFF. Full variable domain (outside the CDR3, taken from reference TRBV28 and TRBJ1-1): DVKVTQSSRYLVKRTGEKVFLECVQDMDHENMFWYRQDPGLGLRLIYFSYDVKMKEKGDIPEGYSVSREKKERFSLILESASTNQTSMYLCASKLLSQGRAFFGQGTRLTVV.

DNA of the CDR3: TGTGCCAGCAGTCCCTTCGGGACGCTATCCTACGAGCAGTACTTC. Its translation is CASSPFGTLSYEQYF. The chain employs TRBV27 and TRBJ2-7; either TRBD1 or TRBD2 may supply D (5 bases each). Germline values: CDR1 MNHEY, CDR2 SMNVEV (reference sequence). V lost 5 bases to trimming and J lost 1 base, with 15 bases between them. The CDR3 runs to 15 residues.

The V call is TRBV11-3, the J call TRBJ1-1, with a tentative D call TRBD1 (5 bases). Germline CDR1 is SGHNT and CDR2 is YENEEA. This CDR3 is 15 amino acids long. V was clipped by 2 bases and J by 6 bases, with 16 bases between them. The CDR3, as DNA: TGTGCCAGCAGCTTAAATGGAGGGGTTGGCGCTGAAGCTTTCTTT. Protein product: CASSLNGGVGAEAFF.

The chain employs TRBV6-1 and TRBJ1-2, with D uncertain. Germline-derived CDR1 and CDR2 are MNHNS and SASEGT. This CDR3 spans 13 amino acids. The V end lost 7 bases, the J end lost 2 bases, and 11 bases lay between the germline ends. CDR3 residues: CASITDGNYGYTF. In DNA form, the CDR3 reads TGTGCCAGCATTACGGACGGCAACTATGGCTACACCTTC.

V usage is TRBV28 and J usage is TRBJ1-2; 11 nucleotides align to TRBD1. Per the germline V gene, CDR1 is MDHEN and CDR2 is SYDVKM. This CDR3 contains 15 residues. Trimming removed 1 base from V and 7 bases from J; junction bases left unmatched: 5. The CDR3 reads CASSLFGTGGPGYTF. Here the CDR3 DNA reads TGTGCCAGCAGTTTATTCGGGACAGGGGGACCTGGCTACACCTTC.

The rearrangement uses TRBV28 and TRBJ2-7; weak D call: TRBD1 (6 bases). The CDR3 sequence is 15 residues long. Per the germline V gene, CDR1 is MDHEN and CDR2 is SYDVKM. V lost 6 bases to trimming and J lost 1 base, with 16 bases between them. CDR3 sequence reads: CASSPTRRGSYEQYF. The CDR3 coding sequence is TGTGCCAGCAGCCCCACCCGCAGGGGTTCCTACGAGCAGTACTTC.

V gene TRBV28 combines with J gene TRBJ2-1, with TRBD1 as a possible D gene (9 bases). The germline gives CDR1 MDHEN, CDR2 SYDVKM. The length of the CDR3 is 15 residues. V was clipped by 8 bases and J by 3 bases, with 17 bases between them. The CDR3 sequence is CASCSGTGNYNEQFF. The DNA of the CDR3 is TGTGCCAGCTGTAGCGGGACAGGGAACTACAATGAGCAGTTCTTC.

The rearrangement links TRBV28 to TRBJ2-7; D not resolved. In germline, CDR1 is MDHEN, CDR2 SYDVKM. The CDR3 contains 14 residues. Between the trimmed V and J ends, which lost 1 base and 3 bases, there was a span of 10 bases. The CDR3 sequence is CASSLSAANYEQYF. The CDR3 nucleotides read TGTGCCAGCAGTTTATCCGCAGCAAACTACGAGCAGTACTTC.

This chain links TRBV28 with TRBJ1-1; D remains unclear. The CDR3 runs 13 residues. Germline V CDR1 and CDR2: MDHEN, SYDVKM. V lost 3 bases and J 2 bases, leaving 7 bases between the germline ends. The chain's CDR3 is CASSLFANTEAFF. The CDR3 DNA reads TGTGCCAGCAGTTTGTTCGCTAACACTGAAGCTTTCTTT.

This chain links TRBV6-4 with TRBJ2-1, with 12 bases matching TRBD1. Trimming removed 0 bases from V and 7 bases from J; junction bases left unmatched: 4. The CDR3 sequence is 16 residues long. Germline V gene data show CDR1 as MRHNA and CDR2 as SNTAGT. Here the CDR3 reads CASSDSGQGARNEQFF. As DNA, the CDR3 is TGTGCCAGCAGTGACTCGGGACAGGGGGCGCGTAATGAGCAGTTCTTC.

The rearrangement links TRBV19 to TRBJ2-7, with TRBD2 identical over 8 bases. The V and J ends lost 2 bases and 2 bases, in that order; junction bases with no gene match: 8. This CDR3 region has 16 residues. The germline CDR1 and CDR2 sequences are LNHDA and SQIVND (reference sequence). CDR3 region: CASSINVLAGAYEQYF. In nucleotides, the CDR3 is TGTGCCAGTAGTATAAACGTCCTAGCGGGTGCCTACGAGCAGTACTTC.

The chain has TRBV11-2 and TRBJ1-3; possible D gene TRBD1, 6 bases. This CDR3 spans 13 amino acids. Germline CDR1 reads SGHAT; CDR2 reads FQNNGV. The V end lost 5 bases, the J end lost 4 bases, and 9 bases lay between the germline ends. CDR3 loop: CASSRGRGNTIYF. The CDR3 bases are TGTGCCAGCAGCAGGGGGAGAGGAAACACCATATATTTT.

V usage is TRBV6-6 and J usage is TRBJ1-5; 11 nucleotides line up with TRBD1. Germline V gene data show CDR1 as MNHNY and CDR2 as SVGAGI (reference sequence). The CDR3 runs 15 residues. With 2 bases clipped from V and 4 bases from J, the junction kept 1 base outside the gene matches. In DNA form, the CDR3 reads TGTGCCAGCAGTTACAGGGACAGGGGGAATCAGCCCCAGCATTTT. Amino acids: CASSYRDRGNQPQHF.

The chain combines TRBV5-1 with TRBJ2-5; the D gene is possibly TRBD2 (6 bases). From germline, CDR1 is SGHRS and CDR2 YFSETQ. V lost 5 bases to trimming and J lost 2 bases, with 16 bases between them. This CDR3 spans 15 amino acids. For the CDR3, the DNA is TGCGCCAGCAGACTCGGGAGTAGCGTGCAAGAGACCCAGTACTTC. It codes for CASRLGSSVQETQYF.

The CDR3 DNA reads as TGTGCCAGCAGTACCTTACCGCCGAACCGGGACAGGACCTACGAGCAGTACTTC. The encoded protein is CASSTLPPNRDRTYEQYF. The chain combines TRBV27 with TRBJ2-7, with TRBD1 identical over 8 bases. Per the germline V gene, CDR1 is MNHEY and CDR2 is SMNVEV (reference sequence). With V trimmed by 5 bases and J by 2 bases, 17 bases remained unmatched. The length of the CDR3 is 18 residues.